This TCR beta chain was documented in a study of PD-1 blockade in classical Hodgkin lymphoma. Points from the study as a whole: At baseline, newly diagnosed patients reportedly showed less TCR diversity than healthy donors. While CD8+ TCR diversity did not rise significantly by C4D1, CD4+ TCR diversity did.

The CDR3 spans 14 residues. Germline V CDR1 and CDR2: GTSNPN, SVGIG (reference sequence). The V end was cut by 2 bases, the J end by 2 bases, with 13 bases between. All the patients suffered relapse after autologous stem cell transplantation, and brentuximab vedotin exposure differed. For this clone: The target antigen is unknown.

Sequencing was performed with immunoSEQ multiplex PCR; in TCRdb, only in-frame clones are kept and a portion is missing. The sample carries some 60,000 clones, roughly nine tenths recorded once. The source material was peripheral blood mononuclear cells (PBMCs), sampled at baseline. The V call is TRBV30, the J call TRBJ2-7; D is perhaps TRBD2 (6 bases). The TCR sequence derives from a human donor with classical Hodgkin lymphoma. CDR3 coding DNA: TGTGCCTGGAGTTGGGGGGTAGGGACCTACGAGCAGTACTTC. This encodes CAWSWGVGTYEQYF. Using reference TRBV30 and TRBJ2-7 for the parts outside the CDR3, the full variable domain is SQTIHQWPATLVQPVGSPLSLECTVEGTSNPNLYWYRQAAGRGLQLLFYSVGIGQISSEVPQNLSASRPQDRQFILSSKKLLLSDSGFYLCAWSWGVGTYEQYFGPGTRLTVT.